These 26 T cell receptor beta chains came from one sample sequenced in a study of PD-1 blockade in classical Hodgkin lymphoma (dated by TCRdb to the early 2020s). Libraries were constructed by the immunoSEQ multiplex PCR assay. TCRdb holds this immuneACCESS table with in-frame rearrangements only. Some clones are missing; in checked studies, unresolved V genes explain under half, and the rest has no known cause. Across this sample there are some 39,000 clones, with 88% seen only once. Roughly 9.7% of the sample is held by the ten biggest clonotypes. The time point label of this sample denotes: cycle 1 day 1 (C1D1), immediately before nivolumab initiation. All trial patients had relapsed after autologous stem cell transplantation, with cohorts A, B and C differing in prior brentuximab vedotin exposure. This specimen consisted of peripheral blood mononuclear cells (PBMCs), obtained at baseline. These TCRs come from a human donor with classical Hodgkin lymphoma.

This chain connects TRBV19 to TRBJ2-2, with 8 bases lining up with TRBD2. The junction had 12 bases not matched to a gene; V was cut back by 5 bases and J by 4 bases. CDR1 and CDR2 from the germline V gene are LNHDA and SQIVND (reference sequence). This CDR3 region has 17 residues. The CDR3 nucleotides are TGTGCCAGTAGTCGGAGCTCCGGGACTAGAATCACCGGGGAGCTGTTTTTT. It codes for CASSRSSGTRITGELFF.

V usage is TRBV9 and J usage is TRBJ2-5; D gene unclear. Germline CDR1 is SGDLS and CDR2 is YYNGEE. V was pared by 3 bases and J by 2 bases, with 14 bases between. This CDR3 has 15 amino acids. CDR3 nucleotide sequence: TGTGCCAGCAGCGATGACCTCGCCCCGCAAGAGACCCAGTACTTC. The encoded protein is CASSDDLAPQETQYF.

This clone was detected only once. The chain links TRBV5-1 to TRBJ2-3; TRBD1 or TRBD2 may be the D gene (6 bases each). This CDR3 is 15 amino acids long. Trimming took off 2 bases at V and 1 base at J, with 11 bases between the two ends. The germline V gene encodes CDR1 SGHRS and CDR2 YFSETQ. CDR3 amino acids: CASSFTGARTDTQYF. The CDR3 bases are TGCGCCAGCAGCTTCACGGGGGCGCGCACAGATACGCAGTATTTT.

This clone has just one count. The CDR3 nucleotides read TGTGCCAGCAGCCGGGGACAGGAGGTGTATACGCAGTATTTT. This codes for CASSRGQEVYTQYF. The chain is built from TRBV7-9 and TRBJ2-3; 8 bases match TRBD1. Germline CDR1 reads SEHNR; CDR2 reads FQNEAQ (reference sequence). The CDR3 loop spans 14 amino acids. The V segment lost 5 bases and the J segment 7 bases; nucleotides outside the gene matches: 8.

The V gene is TRBV19, the J gene TRBJ2-1; TRBD2 is a possible D gene (6 bases). The germline gives CDR1 LNHDA, CDR2 SQIVND (reference sequence). Between the trimmed V and J ends, which lost 8 bases and 6 bases, there was a span of 17 bases. This CDR3 contains 14 residues. CDR3 coding DNA: TGTGCCAGTCGGACTATGGCGGAGAGCAATGAGCAGTTCTTC. Its translation is CASRTMAESNEQFF.

This chain links TRBV9 with TRBJ1-6, with D perhaps matching TRBD1 (5 bases). From germline, CDR1 is SGDLS and CDR2 YYNGEE. This CDR3 has 15 amino acids. Between the trimmed V and J ends, which lost 0 bases and 5 bases, there was a span of 9 bases. CDR3 in DNA: TGTGCCAGCAGCGTAGACGCAGGGCATAATTCACCCCTCCACTTT. Encoded protein: CASSVDAGHNSPLHF.

This chain connects TRBV4-1 to TRBJ2-1, with 12 bases aligning to TRBD2. The CDR3 sequence is 15 residues long. Trimming cost V 6 bases and J 9 bases; bases outside gene matches: 9. In germline, CDR1 is MGHRA, CDR2 YSYEKL. CDR3 sequence reads: CASRPTSGRIGEQFF. CDR3 in DNA: TGCGCCAGCAGACCGACTAGCGGGAGAATAGGTGAGCAGTTCTTC.

This clone was counted a few times. The genes are TRBV19 and TRBJ1-1, with D possibly matching TRBD1 (5 bases). Germline V gene data show CDR1 as LNHDA and CDR2 as SQIVND (reference sequence). The CDR3 spans 15 residues. Trimming took off 5 bases at V and 1 base at J, with 14 bases between the two ends. This CDR3 reads CASSPDGQGNTEAFF. As DNA, the CDR3 is TGTGCCAGTAGTCCCGACGGACAAGGGAACACTGAAGCTTTCTTT.

V gene TRBV5-4 combines with J gene TRBJ2-4, with TRBD1 matching 7 bases. CDR1 SGHNT and CDR2 YYREEE come from the germline V gene (reference sequence). The CDR3 runs 12 residues. Trimming removed 4 bases from V and 7 bases from J; junction bases left unmatched: 2. The CDR3 nucleotides are TGTGCCAGCAGCGGGGACAGCAACATTCAGTACTTC. Protein sequence: CASSGDSNIQYF.

The chain couples TRBV5-1 to TRBJ1-4, with 7 bases that match TRBD1. CDR3 length equals 16 residues. V shed 0 bases and J 2 bases; nucleotides not matched to a gene: 4. CDR1 is SGHRS and CDR2 is YFSETQ in the germline V gene. The CDR3 loop is CASSLGQGITNEKLFF. Here the CDR3 DNA reads TGCGCCAGCAGCTTGGGACAGGGAATTACTAATGAAAAACTGTTTTTT.

V is TRBV29-1 and J is TRBJ2-1; D is perhaps TRBD1 (5 bases). With 7 bases removed from V and 10 bases from J, the gap between germline ends came to 14 bases. The CDR3 is 11 residues long. The germline gives CDR1 SQVTM, CDR2 ANQGSEA. Written as DNA, the CDR3 is TGCAGCGCCACTTGGGGCCCCGAGCAGTTCTTC. It codes for CSATWGPEQFF.

J is TRBJ2-4 and V is TRBV28; D might be TRBD1 (5 bases). The germline gives CDR1 MDHEN, CDR2 SYDVKM. The length of the CDR3 is 12 residues. V lost 2 bases to trimming and J lost 14 bases, with 13 bases between them. CDR3 loop: CASSLDGRVEYF. In DNA, the CDR3 is TGTGCCAGCAGTTTAGATGGCAGGGTGGAGTACTTC.

The J gene is TRBJ2-3, the V gene TRBV6-1, with D possibly being TRBD1 or TRBD2 (5 bases each). The CDR3 consists of 15 residues. In germline, CDR1 is MNHNS, CDR2 SASEGT. V was trimmed by 6 bases and J by 7 bases, leaving 20 bases between them. The CDR3 sequence is CASRPTGRVAHTQYF. DNA for the CDR3: TGTGCCAGCAGACCTACGGGGCGGGTGGCCCATACGCAGTATTTT.

The chain has TRBV5-1 and TRBJ1-2, with D perhaps TRBD1 (6 bases). This CDR3 region has 14 residues. The V end lost 3 bases, the J end lost 4 bases, and 13 bases lay between the germline ends. Germline lookup yields CDR1 SGHRS and CDR2 YFSETQ. In DNA form, the CDR3 reads TGCGCCAGCAGCTCTAACACAGGGACCTATGGCTACACCTTC. Amino acids: CASSSNTGTYGYTF.

The chain joins TRBV5-1 to TRBJ2-3; 9 positions agree with TRBD1. Germline V CDR1 and CDR2: SGHRS, YFSETQ. The CDR3 has 14 residues. Trimming took 4 bases from V and 6 from J; bases not matched to a gene: 6. This CDR3 reads CASSVRDRADTQYF. The CDR3 region has the DNA TGCGCCAGCAGCGTCCGGGACAGGGCCGATACGCAGTATTTT.

This chain joins TRBV7-9 and TRBJ2-7, with a possible D match to TRBD2 (6 bases). Trimming removed 4 bases from V and 13 bases from J, with 14 bases in between. This CDR3 contains 11 residues. The V gene's germline CDR1 is SEHNR and CDR2 FQNEAQ (reference sequence). The CDR3 nucleotides read TGTGCCAGCAGCTCAAATACCGGGACTTACTTC. It translates to CASSSNTGTYF.

The J gene is TRBJ2-7, the V gene TRBV9; D possibly corresponds to TRBD1 (5 bases). This CDR3 is built from 14 residues. Germline V gene sequence: CDR1 SGDLS, CDR2 YYNGEE. Trimming removed 0 bases at V and 3 bases at J, with 10 bases between. Here the CDR3 reads CASSVAIQGYEQYF. In DNA, the CDR3 is TGTGCCAGCAGCGTAGCAATTCAGGGCTACGAGCAGTACTTC. Drawing the rest from reference TRBV9 and TRBJ2-7, the complete variable domain is DSGVTQTPKHLITATGQRVTLRCSPRSGDLSVYWYQQSLDQGLQFLIQYYNGEERAKGNILERFSAQQFPDLHSELNLSSLELGDSALYFCASSVAIQGYEQYFGPGTRLTVT.

The CDR3 spells CASRYADRRTYEQYF. The CDR3 DNA reads TGTGCCAGCAGGTATGCGGACAGGCGGACCTACGAGCAGTACTTC. The genes are TRBV6-5 and TRBJ2-7; TRBD1 matches 7 bases. Germline CDR1 is MNHEY and CDR2 is SVGAGI. Unmatched junction bases numbered 10, after V lost 6 bases and J lost 2 bases. The CDR3 covers 15 residues.

The rearrangement joins TRBV12-5 to TRBJ1-2; D remains ambiguous. The ends were cut back, 1 base at V and 7 bases at J, with 7 bases in the middle. Germline CDR1 reads LGHNT; CDR2 reads FRNRAP. This CDR3 has 12 residues. The CDR3 sequence is CASGLGRSGYTF. CDR3 coding DNA: TGTGCTAGTGGTTTGGGGAGGAGTGGCTACACCTTC.

This clone has just one count. The chain is built from TRBV10-1 and TRBJ2-2; 10 bases line up with TRBD2. The germline V gene has CDR1 WNHNN and CDR2 SYGVQD (reference sequence). CDR3 size: 15 residues. The ends lost 4 bases at V and 6 bases at J; junction bases unmatched: 5. The CDR3 bases are TGCGCCAGCAGTGCGGTAGCGGGAGGTCCCGGGGAGCTGTTTTTT. It is translated as CASSAVAGGPGELFF.

The chain carries TRBV4-1 and TRBJ1-3; D is unresolved. Germline-derived CDR1 and CDR2 are MGHRA and YSYEKL. The length of the CDR3 is 14 residues. The V end lost 1 base, the J end lost 3 bases, and 7 bases lay between the germline ends. The CDR3 DNA follows: TGCGCCAGCAGCCAAGGGGGTTTTGGAAACACCATATATTTT. Its protein product is CASSQGGFGNTIYF.

This clone came up once. The rearrangement joins TRBV7-9 to TRBJ2-5, with 8 bases aligning to TRBD1. The germline gives CDR1 SEHNR, CDR2 FQNEAQ (reference sequence). The CDR3 is made up of 15 amino acids. V dropped 1 base and J dropped 2; count of bases not matched to a gene: 3. CDR3 in amino acids: CASSLETGAQETQYF. CDR3 bases: TGTGCCAGCAGCTTAGAGACAGGGGCTCAAGAGACCCAGTACTTC.

This clone was counted once. V gene TRBV6-5 combines with J gene TRBJ2-5; D ambiguous. Germline CDR1 and CDR2: MNHEY and SVGAGI. CDR3 size: 16 residues. V shed 0 bases and J shed 3 bases, with 14 bases lying between them. The CDR3, as DNA: TGTGCCAGCAGTTACTCGAGAAAAGAAGGTGAAGAGACCCAGTACTTC. It codes for CASSYSRKEGEETQYF.

V is TRBV2 and J is TRBJ1-4; D is possibly TRBD1 (6 bases). Germline V gene sequence: CDR1 SNHLY, CDR2 FYNNEI. This CDR3 contains 13 residues. V lost 6 bases and J 5 bases, leaving 10 bases between the germline ends. CDR3 nucleotides: TGTGCCAGCAGCGGGACAAGAAATGAAAAACTGTTTTTT. Translating gives CASSGTRNEKLFF.

The V call is TRBV27, the J call TRBJ2-2, with TRBD1 matching over 9 bases. CDR3 length equals 14 residues. The germline CDR1 and CDR2 sequences are MNHEY and SMNVEV (reference sequence). The V gene end was trimmed by 6 bases and the J gene end by 5 bases; junction bases not matched to a gene: 4. DNA for the CDR3: TGTGCCAGCAGCCCAGGACAGGGGACCGGGGAGCTGTTTTTT. Its protein is CASSPGQGTGELFF.

The J gene is TRBJ2-3, the V gene TRBV2, with D possibly matching TRBD2 (6 bases). Germline values: CDR1 SNHLY, CDR2 FYNNEI. The CDR3 runs 14 residues. V was trimmed by 1 base and J by 5 bases, leaving 10 bases between them. CDR3 DNA: TGTGCCAGCAGTGAAGGGAGGGTAATAGATACGCAGTATTTT. Amino acid sequence: CASSEGRVIDTQYF.